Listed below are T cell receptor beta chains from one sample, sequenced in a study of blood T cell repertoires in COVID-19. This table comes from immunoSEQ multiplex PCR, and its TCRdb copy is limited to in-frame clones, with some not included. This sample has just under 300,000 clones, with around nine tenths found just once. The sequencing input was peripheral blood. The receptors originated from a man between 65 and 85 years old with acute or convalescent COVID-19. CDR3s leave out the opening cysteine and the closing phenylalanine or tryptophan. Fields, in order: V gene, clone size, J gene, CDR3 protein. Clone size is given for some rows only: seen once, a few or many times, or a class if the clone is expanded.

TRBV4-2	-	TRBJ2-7	ASSQDPLGLAGVRYEQY
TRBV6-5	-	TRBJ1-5	ASSSREGNNQPQH
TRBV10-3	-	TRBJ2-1	AISEGQGNEQF
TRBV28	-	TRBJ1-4	ASSFSRGRRNEKLF
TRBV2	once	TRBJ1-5	ASSGGPNQPQH
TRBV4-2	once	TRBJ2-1	ASSGGYEQF
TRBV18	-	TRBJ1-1	ASSPFRGTEAF
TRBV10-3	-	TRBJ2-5	AISESRAGGRETQY
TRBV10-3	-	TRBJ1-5	AISQGPDQPQH
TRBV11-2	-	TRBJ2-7	ASSLARARGYEQY
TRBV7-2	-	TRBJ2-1	ASTPRRSGDEQF
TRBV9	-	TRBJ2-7	ASSANRDFSYEQY
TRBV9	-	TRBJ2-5	ASSRDRGGETQY
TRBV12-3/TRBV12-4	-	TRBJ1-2	ASSLQGVGYT
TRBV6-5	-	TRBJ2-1	ASSKLAGGPREQF
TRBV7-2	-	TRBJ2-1	ASSLAGGVYNEQF
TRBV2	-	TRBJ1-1	ASGNRLVGYTEAF
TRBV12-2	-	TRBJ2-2	ASRRGNTGELF
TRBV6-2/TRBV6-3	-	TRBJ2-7	ASSTPAGGNFEQY
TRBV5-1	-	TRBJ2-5	ASSYGGGEEETQY
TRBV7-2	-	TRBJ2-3	ASSLYGRVLRDTQY
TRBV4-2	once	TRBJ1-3	ASSQDRGNGNTIY
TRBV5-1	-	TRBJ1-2	ASSLDGRERGYT
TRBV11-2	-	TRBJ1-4	ASSLGEDRVYEKLF
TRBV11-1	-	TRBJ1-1	ASSLFTQPNTEAF
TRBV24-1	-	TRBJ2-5	ATSDTRTGQETQY
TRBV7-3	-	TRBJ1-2	ASSLSPTGEYGYT
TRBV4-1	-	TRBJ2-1	ASSSTSRSYNEQF
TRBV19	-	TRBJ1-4	ASHRTGTTNEKLF
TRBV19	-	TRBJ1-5	ASRGQGTGSFLSNQPQH
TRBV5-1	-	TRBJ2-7	ASSAGSYDGSYEQY
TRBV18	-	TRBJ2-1	ASSRTRNSYNEQF
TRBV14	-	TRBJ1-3	ASSPLTGYRNTIY
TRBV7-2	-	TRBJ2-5	ASSLAGGPLETQY
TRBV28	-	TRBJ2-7	ASRQSYEQY
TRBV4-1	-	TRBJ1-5	ASSQGLQYNQPQH
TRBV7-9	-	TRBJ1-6	ASSLVGSSAGSYNSPLH